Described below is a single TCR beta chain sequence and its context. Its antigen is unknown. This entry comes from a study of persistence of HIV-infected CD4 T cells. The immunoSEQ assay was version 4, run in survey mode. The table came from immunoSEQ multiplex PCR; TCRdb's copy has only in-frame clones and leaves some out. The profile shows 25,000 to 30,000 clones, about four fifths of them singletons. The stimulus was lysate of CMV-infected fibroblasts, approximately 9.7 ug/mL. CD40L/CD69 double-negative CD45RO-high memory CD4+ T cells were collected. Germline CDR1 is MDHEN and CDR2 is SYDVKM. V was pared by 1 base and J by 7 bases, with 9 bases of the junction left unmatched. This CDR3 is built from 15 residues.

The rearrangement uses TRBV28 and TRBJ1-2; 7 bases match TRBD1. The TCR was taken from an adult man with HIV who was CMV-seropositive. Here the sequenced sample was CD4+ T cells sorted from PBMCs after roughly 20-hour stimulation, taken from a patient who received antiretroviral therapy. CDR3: CASSLYHRGMGGYTF. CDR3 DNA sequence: TGTGCCAGCAGTTTATACCACAGGGGAATGGGTGGCTACACCTTC.